Listed below are T cell receptor beta chains from one sample, sequenced in a study of blood T cell repertoires in COVID-19. Some clones are missing from TCRdb's copy, which holds only in-frame ones; the method was immunoSEQ multiplex PCR. This repertoire shows a few hundred thousand clones, approximately 90% found once; its top ten account for around 9.3%. Sample: PBMCs or T cells enriched from blood (not recorded which). The receptors come from a woman between 45 and 65 years old who had recovered from COVID-19. Both conserved end residues are part of each CDR3. The order of the fields is J gene, clone size, D gene, V gene, CDR3 protein, CDR3 DNA. The D gene is left open where the match is weak. Only part of the rows carry a size: once, few, many, or a class if the clone is expanded.

j_call: TRBJ1-1
clone_size: NA
d_call: NA
v_call: TRBV7-9
cdr3_aa: CASSLYTGNTEAFF
cdr3_nt: TGTGCCAGCAGCTTGTATACAGGGAACACTGAAGCTTTCTTT

j_call: TRBJ2-3
clone_size: NA
d_call: TRBD2
v_call: TRBV13
cdr3_aa: CASSLSRGGMDTQYF
cdr3_nt: TGTGCCAGCAGCTTATCTCGGGGGGGCATGGATACGCAGTATTTT

j_call: TRBJ1-1
clone_size: NA
d_call: TRBD1
v_call: TRBV5-1
cdr3_aa: CASSLGTGVNTEAFF
cdr3_nt: TGCGCCAGCAGCTTAGGGACAGGGGTGAACACTGAAGCTTTCTTT

j_call: TRBJ1-2
clone_size: NA
d_call: NA
v_call: TRBV3-1/TRBV3-2
cdr3_aa: CASSQDTGGRALYGYTF
cdr3_nt: TGTGCCAGCAGCCAAGATACGGGAGGCCGGGCTCTCTATGGCTACACCTTC

j_call: TRBJ1-5
clone_size: NA
d_call: NA
v_call: TRBV10-2
cdr3_aa: CASSEWRDSNQPQHF
cdr3_nt: TGCGCCAGCAGTGAGTGGCGGGATAGCAATCAGCCCCAGCATTTT

j_call: TRBJ2-2
clone_size: NA
d_call: NA
v_call: TRBV5-6
cdr3_aa: CASSLAPSGFTGELFF
cdr3_nt: TGTGCCAGCAGCTTGGCCCCGTCAGGGTTCACCGGGGAGCTGTTTTTT

j_call: TRBJ2-3
clone_size: NA
d_call: TRBD2
v_call: TRBV29-1
cdr3_aa: CSVILAGGQDTQYF
cdr3_nt: TGCAGCGTTATTCTAGCGGGGGGGCAAGATACGCAGTATTTT

j_call: TRBJ2-2
clone_size: NA
d_call: NA
v_call: TRBV21-1
cdr3_aa: CASPVRLTGELFF
cdr3_nt: TGTGCCAGCCCGGTGCGGTTGACCGGGGAGCTGTTTTTT

j_call: TRBJ1-2
clone_size: NA
d_call: NA
v_call: TRBV27
cdr3_aa: CASRAEVYGYTF
cdr3_nt: TGTGCCAGCAGGGCGGAGGTCTATGGCTACACCTTC

j_call: TRBJ1-1
clone_size: once
d_call: NA
v_call: TRBV5-1
cdr3_aa: CASSSRPTGTEAFF
cdr3_nt: TGCGCCAGCAGTTCCCGGCCCACGGGCACTGAAGCTTTCTTT

j_call: TRBJ1-4
clone_size: NA
d_call: NA
v_call: TRBV30
cdr3_aa: CAWSKLEKLFF
cdr3_nt: TGTGCCTGGAGTAAATTAGAAAAACTGTTTTTT

j_call: TRBJ2-7
clone_size: NA
d_call: TRBD1
v_call: TRBV5-6
cdr3_aa: CASSWRTGYEQYF
cdr3_nt: TGTGCCAGCAGCTGGAGGACAGGGTACGAGCAGTACTTC

j_call: TRBJ2-7
clone_size: NA
d_call: TRBD2
v_call: TRBV6-1
cdr3_aa: CASSEGPGTRYF
cdr3_nt: TGTGCCAGCAGTGAAGGGCCCGGGACTAGGTACTTC

j_call: TRBJ1-6
clone_size: NA
d_call: NA
v_call: TRBV28
cdr3_aa: CASSFQGTNSPLHF
cdr3_nt: TGTGCCAGCAGTTTTCAGGGAACTAATTCACCCCTCCACTTT

j_call: TRBJ2-2
clone_size: NA
d_call: NA
v_call: TRBV11-2
cdr3_aa: CASRNGNTGELFF
cdr3_nt: TGTGCCAGCAGGAACGGTAACACCGGGGAGCTGTTTTTT

j_call: TRBJ1-6
clone_size: NA
d_call: TRBD1
v_call: TRBV9
cdr3_aa: CASSVVGTGSSPLHF
cdr3_nt: TGTGCCAGCAGCGTAGTAGGGACAGGCTCGTCACCCCTCCACTTT

j_call: TRBJ2-5
clone_size: NA
d_call: TRBD1
v_call: TRBV7-2
cdr3_aa: CASSPARDRGLYGTQYF
cdr3_nt: TGTGCCAGCAGCCCCGCGCGGGACAGGGGGCTCTATGGGACCCAGTACTTC

j_call: TRBJ2-1
clone_size: NA
d_call: NA
v_call: TRBV5-1
cdr3_aa: CASSRSGTTNEQFF
cdr3_nt: TGCGCCAGCAGTCGTTCGGGAACCACTAATGAGCAGTTCTTC

j_call: TRBJ2-7
clone_size: NA
d_call: TRBD1
v_call: TRBV9
cdr3_aa: CASSVGQGQTYEQYF
cdr3_nt: TGTGCCAGCAGCGTCGGACAGGGCCAAACCTACGAGCAGTACTTC

j_call: TRBJ1-5
clone_size: NA
d_call: TRBD1
v_call: TRBV28
cdr3_aa: CASVVGGMEPQHF
cdr3_nt: TGTGCCAGCGTAGTAGGGGGCATGGAGCCCCAGCATTTT

j_call: TRBJ1-1
clone_size: NA
d_call: NA
v_call: TRBV29-1
cdr3_aa: CSVGQVTEAFF
cdr3_nt: TGCAGCGTTGGCCAGGTGACTGAAGCTTTCTTT

j_call: TRBJ1-2
clone_size: NA
d_call: NA
v_call: TRBV5-1
cdr3_aa: CASSLRRDSPYGYTF
cdr3_nt: TGCGCCAGCAGCTTGCGTCGAGACAGCCCCTATGGCTACACCTTC

j_call: TRBJ1-1
clone_size: NA
d_call: TRBD1
v_call: TRBV18
cdr3_aa: CASSSGTANTEAFF
cdr3_nt: TGTGCCAGCTCATCGGGGACAGCGAACACTGAAGCTTTCTTT

j_call: TRBJ2-1
clone_size: NA
d_call: NA
v_call: TRBV27
cdr3_aa: CASSTQGNEQFF
cdr3_nt: TGTGCCAGCAGTACGCAGGGGAATGAGCAGTTCTTC

j_call: TRBJ1-4
clone_size: few
d_call: TRBD1
v_call: TRBV3-1/TRBV3-2
cdr3_aa: CASSQRSGQGNEKLFF
cdr3_nt: TGTGCCAGCAGCCAGCGCTCGGGACAGGGAAATGAAAAACTGTTTTTT

j_call: TRBJ1-2
clone_size: NA
d_call: NA
v_call: TRBV28
cdr3_aa: CASSLPLHRGTF
cdr3_nt: TGTGCCAGCAGTTTACCGCTACATCGGGGGACCTTC

j_call: TRBJ2-1
clone_size: once
d_call: NA
v_call: TRBV4-3
cdr3_aa: CASSPGTPAYNEQFF
cdr3_nt: TGCGCCAGCAGCCCCGGGACTCCAGCCTACAATGAGCAGTTCTTC